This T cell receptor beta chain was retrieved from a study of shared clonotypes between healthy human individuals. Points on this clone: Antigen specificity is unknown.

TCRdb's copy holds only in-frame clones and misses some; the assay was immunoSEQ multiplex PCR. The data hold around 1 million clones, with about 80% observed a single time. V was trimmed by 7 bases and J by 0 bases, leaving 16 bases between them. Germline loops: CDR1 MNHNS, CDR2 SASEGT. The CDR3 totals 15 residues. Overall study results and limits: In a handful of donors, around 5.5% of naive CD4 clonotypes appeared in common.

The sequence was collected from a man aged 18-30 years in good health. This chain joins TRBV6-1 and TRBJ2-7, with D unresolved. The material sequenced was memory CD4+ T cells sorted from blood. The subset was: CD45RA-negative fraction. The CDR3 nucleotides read TGTGCCAGCACCCCCCGAGGTAGGAGCTCCTACGAGCAGTACTTC. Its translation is CASTPRGRSSYEQYF.